In this sample, the clone carrying this T cell receptor beta chain turned up a few times. Its antigen is unknown. For sequencing, patients were chosen who had shown expansion of CD8+CD57+ cells by flow cytometry. Severe acquired aplastic anemia was present in every patient. The sample originates from a study of CD8+CD57+ T cells in acquired aplastic anemia. Notes on the study in general: Patients and healthy controls showed no significant CD8+ Simpson's diversity difference. Patients and controls turned out to have roughly 31 CD8+ CDR3 sequences in common.

Germline lookup yields CDR1 SEHNR and CDR2 FQNEAQ (reference sequence). The CDR3 contains 15 residues. Trimming took off 4 bases at V and 1 base at J, with 13 bases between the two ends. The use of genomic DNA as template underpinned the TCR beta VDJ and CDR3 profiling. TCRdb passed the reads through MiXCR, listing each CDR3 protein once. The sample carries around 430,000 distinct CDR3 sequences, around a third recorded once. The TCR originated in a human donor with aplastic anemia. This chain links TRBV7-9 with TRBJ1-1; no definite D call. The sample taken for sequencing was sorted CD4+, CD8+, or CD8+CD57+ T cells (not recorded which) from PBMCs. The chain's CDR3 is CASSSHVNRNTEAFF. CDR3 in DNA: TGTGCCAGCAGCTCGCACGTAAACAGGAACACTGAAGCTTTCTTT.